Below, 3 T cell receptor beta chains from the same sample are listed, as sequenced in a study of OX40 agonist ivuxolimab in advanced cancers. Measured with immunoSEQ multiplex PCR; TCRdb has only the in-frame clones, and not every one. The sample lists about 40,000 clones, about 91% occurring once. The source was CD4+ or CD8+ T cells sorted from blood, collected in a trial of the OX40 agonist ivuxolimab. Receptors originate from an adult with an advanced solid tumor such as melanoma, head and neck, liver or kidney cancer.

This rearrangement joins TRBV10-3 to TRBJ2-1; D not certain. In germline, CDR1 is ENHRY, CDR2 SYGVKD. V was pared by 5 bases and J by 0 bases, with 11 bases between. The CDR3 loop spans 15 amino acids. CDR3 sequence: CAISSAKSSYNEQFF. CDR3 nucleotide sequence: TGTGCCATCAGTTCGGCGAAGAGCTCCTACAATGAGCAGTTCTTC.

The chain uses TRBV7-9 and TRBJ1-2, with no clear D. Trimming removed 1 base at V and 3 bases at J, with 18 bases between. Germline CDR1 is SEHNR and CDR2 is FQNEAQ (reference sequence). The CDR3 loop spans 17 amino acids. The CDR3 loop reads CASSLVSGNGYDYGYTF. The DNA of the CDR3 is TGTGCCAGCAGCTTAGTGTCAGGAAATGGGTACGACTATGGCTACACCTTC.

V usage is TRBV10-3 and J usage is TRBJ2-7; 9 bases match TRBD1. This CDR3 has 14 amino acids. The junction had 6 bases not matched to a gene; V was cut back by 3 bases and J by 6 bases. The germline CDR1 and CDR2 sequences are ENHRY and SYGVKD. The CDR3: CAISDPGTGREQYF. The CDR3 region has the DNA TGTGCCATCAGTGACCCCGGGACAGGGCGCGAGCAGTACTTC.